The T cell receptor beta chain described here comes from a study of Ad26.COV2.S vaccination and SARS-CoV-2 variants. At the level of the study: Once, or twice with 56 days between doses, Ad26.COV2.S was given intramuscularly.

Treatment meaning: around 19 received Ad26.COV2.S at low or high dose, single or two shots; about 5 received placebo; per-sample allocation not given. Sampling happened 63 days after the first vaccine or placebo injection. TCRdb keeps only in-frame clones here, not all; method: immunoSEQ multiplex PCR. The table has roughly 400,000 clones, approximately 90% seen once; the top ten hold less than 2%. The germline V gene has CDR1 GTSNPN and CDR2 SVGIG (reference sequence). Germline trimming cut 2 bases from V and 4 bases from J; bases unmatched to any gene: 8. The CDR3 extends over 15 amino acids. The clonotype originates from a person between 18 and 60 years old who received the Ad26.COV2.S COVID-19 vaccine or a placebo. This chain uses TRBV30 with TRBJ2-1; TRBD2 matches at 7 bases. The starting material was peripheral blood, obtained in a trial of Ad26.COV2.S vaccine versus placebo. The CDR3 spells CAWSQGGLGYNEQFF. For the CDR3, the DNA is TGTGCCTGGAGTCAGGGAGGGTTGGGATACAATGAGCAGTTCTTC.